These 27 T cell receptor beta chains were sequenced from one sample in a study of blood T cell repertoires in COVID-19. The data were produced by immunoSEQ multiplex PCR, yet TCRdb's version contains in-frame clones alone and is incomplete. Of about 240,000 clones in the sample, just under 85% were seen once. Sequencing input: peripheral blood. The receptors shown here come from an elderly woman with acute or convalescent COVID-19.

V gene TRBV14 combines with J gene TRBJ2-3; D is undetermined. The CDR3 totals 11 residues. V was clipped by 5 bases and J by 7 bases, with 7 bases between them. CDR1 SGHDN and CDR2 FVKESK come from the germline V gene. As DNA, the CDR3 is TGTGCCAGCAGCTCAGGCTATACGCAGTATTTT. Translating it yields CASSSGYTQYF.

The genes are TRBV11-2 and TRBJ2-5, with 9 bases that match TRBD1. This CDR3 is 14 amino acids long. Germline V gene sequence: CDR1 SGHAT, CDR2 FQNNGV. V lost 5 bases, J lost 5 bases, and 6 bases stayed unmatched. CDR3 sequence (DNA): TGTGCCAGCAGCCCAGGGACAGGGAAGGAGACCCAGTACTTC. Encoded protein: CASSPGTGKETQYF. Drawing the rest from reference TRBV11-2 and TRBJ2-5, the complete variable domain is EAGVAQSPRYKIIEKRQSVAFWCNPISGHATLYWYQQILGQGPKLLIQFQNNGVVDDSQLPKDRFSAERLKGVDSTLKIQPAKLEDSAVYLCASSPGTGKETQYFGPGTRLLVL.

The V gene is TRBV7-8, the J gene TRBJ1-1; tentatively, D is TRBD1 (5 bases). From germline, CDR1 is SGHVS and CDR2 FQNEAQ. The CDR3 sequence is 13 residues long. V dropped 0 bases and J dropped 9 bases, with 11 bases sitting between them. The CDR3 spells CASSLAGRAQAFF. CDR3 bases: TGTGCCAGCAGCTTAGCTGGCAGGGCTCAAGCTTTCTTT. Looking up the rest from reference TRBV7-8 and TRBJ1-1 gives the full variable domain: GAGVSQSPRYKVAKRGQDVALRCDPISGHVSLFWYQQALGQGPEFLTYFQNEAQLDKSGLPSDRFFAERPEGSVSTLKIQRTQQEDSAVYLCASSLAGRAQAFFGQGTRLTVV.

In this sample, this clone turned up once. The chain uses TRBV5-8 and TRBJ1-3; the match to TRBD1 covers 8 bases. Germline V CDR1 and CDR2: SGHTS, YDEGEE. The CDR3 has 17 residues. V shed 2 bases, J shed 3 bases, and the junction held 10 bases outside the gene matches. Written as DNA, the CDR3 is TGTGCCAGCAGCTTCCTTCGAGCAGGGGGCTTTGGAAACACCATATATTTT. Protein sequence: CASSFLRAGGFGNTIYF.

The chain recombines TRBV6-5 with TRBJ1-2; TRBD1 aligns across 7 bases. This CDR3 has 13 amino acids. The V segment lost 4 bases and the J segment 5 bases; nucleotides outside the gene matches: 4. The germline V gene has CDR1 MNHEY and CDR2 SVGAGI. CDR3 sequence (DNA): TGTGCCAGCAGTTCACAGGGGCCTTATGGCTACACCTTC. This codes for CASSSQGPYGYTF.

The chain combines TRBV14 with TRBJ1-6; 10 bases match TRBD1. The trim removed 7 bases at V and 9 bases at J, leaving 6 bases unmatched. Germline V gives CDR1 SGHDN, CDR2 FVKESK. There are 14 residues in the CDR3. The chain's CDR3 is CASNPTGGGSPLHF. The CDR3, as DNA: TGTGCCAGCAACCCGACAGGGGGCGGTTCACCCCTCCACTTT.

V and J are TRBV21-1 and TRBJ1-2; the D call in the table, TRBD1, was not verified against the DNA. TRBV21-1 has pseudogene status. The CDR3 covers 14 residues. CDR3 nucleotide sequence: TGTGCCAGCAGCTCGTGGGACAGGGGGATGAGCTACACCTTC. Its translation: CASSSWDRGMSYTF.

The chain combines TRBV28 with TRBJ1-2; TRBD1 matches 9 bases. The CDR3 contains 16 residues. The germline CDR1 and CDR2 sequences are MDHEN and SYDVKM. V shed 7 bases, J shed 2 bases, and the junction held 11 bases outside the gene matches. CDR3 amino acids: CASISIGTGPNYGYTF. The CDR3 DNA sequence: TGTGCCAGCATCTCGATCGGGACAGGGCCAAACTATGGCTACACCTTC.

The chain has TRBV15 and TRBJ1-5, with a possible D match to TRBD1 (6 bases). Trimming left V 0 bases short and J 1 base short, with 10 bases between. The CDR3 has 16 residues. The germline V gene has CDR1 LNHNV and CDR2 YYDKDF (reference sequence). CDR3 bases: TGTGCCACCAGCAGAGAAAGACAGGTGAGCAATCAGCCCCAGCATTTT. Translation: CATSRERQVSNQPQHF.

The chain links TRBV19 to TRBJ2-6, with TRBD1 matching 9 bases. With 0 bases clipped from V and 0 bases from J, the junction kept 3 bases outside the gene matches. This CDR3 region has 18 residues. Germline V gene data show CDR1 as LNHDA and CDR2 as SQIVND (reference sequence). The CDR3 DNA reads TGTGCCAGTAGTATAGATGGGACAGGGAGCTCTGGGGCCAACGTCCTGACTTTC. This sequence encodes CASSIDGTGSSGANVLTF.

The V call is TRBV10-2, the J call TRBJ1-1; TRBD1 matches at 9 bases. The length of the CDR3 is 14 residues. The germline V gene has CDR1 WSHSY and CDR2 SAAADI. The V segment lost 2 bases and the J segment 2 bases; nucleotides outside the gene matches: 0. CDR3 DNA sequence: TGCGCCAGCAGTGAGACAGGGGGCAACACTGAAGCTTTCTTT. This sequence encodes CASSETGGNTEAFF.

The chain combines TRBV30 with TRBJ1-1, with D possibly being TRBD1 (5 bases). V was cut by 1 base and J by 5 bases, with 11 bases left in between. The CDR3 has 13 amino acids. Germline V gene data show CDR1 as GTSNPN and CDR2 as SVGIG (reference sequence). The CDR3 reads CAWSGGVWTEAFF. In DNA, the CDR3 is TGTGCCTGGAGTGGGGGGGTGTGGACTGAAGCTTTCTTT.

This clone was picked up many times. The gene calls are TRBV9 and TRBJ1-3; D unclear. The germline V gene has CDR1 SGDLS and CDR2 YYNGEE. Trimming took off 1 base at V and 2 bases at J, with 19 bases between the two ends. The CDR3 is made up of 18 amino acids. The CDR3 sequence: CASSVLAVGEVAGNTIYF. CDR3 coding DNA: TGTGCCAGCAGCGTACTAGCGGTCGGGGAGGTCGCTGGAAACACCATATATTTT.

On this clone: This sample also contains other DNA sequences that code for the same CDR3. This chain uses TRBV5-1 with TRBJ1-5, with a tentative D call TRBD1 (5 bases). Trimming cost V 0 bases and J 2 bases, with 9 bases left between them. This CDR3 is 15 amino acids long. Looked up from germline, CDR1 is SGHRS and CDR2 is YFSETQ. The CDR3 DNA follows: TGCGCCAGCAGCTTGGAGGGAGGGGGCAATCAGCCCCAGCATTTT. Amino acid sequence: CASSLEGGGNQPQHF.

CDR3 protein: CASSGADSNNQPQHF. Written as DNA, the CDR3 is TGTGCCAGCAGCGGAGCAGACAGTAACAATCAGCCCCAGCATTTT. This rearrangement joins TRBV9 to TRBJ1-5, with a weak D call TRBD1 (5 bases). Trimming cost V 3 bases and J 3 bases, with 13 bases left between them. Germline loops: CDR1 SGDLS, CDR2 YYNGEE. The CDR3 spans 15 residues.

The rearrangement joins TRBV7-8 to TRBJ1-6; 7 nucleotides match TRBD1. With V trimmed by 5 bases and J by 6 bases, 13 bases remained unmatched. This CDR3 spans 17 amino acids. Germline assignment: CDR1 SGHVS and CDR2 FQNEAQ. CDR3 nucleotides: TGTGCCAGCAGCCGCTACCTTACAGGGGTCGGTAATTCACCCCTCCACTTT. Its translation is CASSRYLTGVGNSPLHF.

This clone was detected only a few times. This chain's CDR3 is CASSGEGVKGNTIYF. CDR3 sequence (DNA): TGTGCCAGCAGTGGTGAGGGGGTAAAAGGAAACACCATATATTTT. The chain joins TRBV2 to TRBJ1-3; possible D gene TRBD1, 6 bases. In germline, CDR1 is SNHLY, CDR2 FYNNEI. The CDR3 is made up of 15 amino acids. V gave up 4 bases and J gave up 4 bases, with 14 bases separating them.

This clone was seen only a few times. This chain uses TRBV18 with TRBJ1-4; D gene uncertain. V gave up 6 bases and J gave up 1 base, with 9 bases separating them. Germline V gives CDR1 KGHSH, CDR2 LQKENI. The CDR3 has 14 residues. CDR3 sequence reads: CASSRSRTNEKLFF. Written as DNA, the CDR3 is TGTGCCAGCTCCCGCTCTAGAACTAATGAAAAACTGTTTTTT.

The J gene is TRBJ2-1, the V gene TRBV2; no firm D call. Germline V CDR1 and CDR2: SNHLY, FYNNEI. The V end was cut by 0 bases, the J end by 8 bases, with 5 bases between. This CDR3 is built from 12 residues. The CDR3 nucleotides are TGTGCCAGCAGTGAAGCGCGGTATGAGCAGTTCTTC. It encodes CASSEARYEQFF.

The chain joins TRBV10-3 to TRBJ1-5; 7 bases agree with TRBD1. The germline CDR1 and CDR2 sequences are ENHRY and SYGVKD. Trimming at V came to 5 bases and at J to 6 bases, leaving 4 bases not matched to a gene. The CDR3 sequence is 13 residues long. The CDR3 nucleotides are TGTGCCATCAGTCGACAGGGTGGTCAGCCCCAGCATTTT. Translated, it gives CAISRQGGQPQHF.

This clone was picked up one time. This chain joins TRBV28 and TRBJ1-5; the match to TRBD1 covers 8 bases. Germline values: CDR1 MDHEN, CDR2 SYDVKM. V was pared by 6 bases and J by 6 bases, with 7 bases of the junction left unmatched. This CDR3 comprises 14 residues. The CDR3: CASRGDRYIQPQHF. The CDR3 coding sequence is TGTGCCAGCAGGGGGGACAGGTATATTCAGCCCCAGCATTTT. Complete variable domain (other parts from reference TRBV28 and TRBJ1-5): DVKVTQSSRYLVKRTGEKVFLECVQDMDHENMFWYRQDPGLGLRLIYFSYDVKMKEKGDIPEGYSVSREKKERFSLILESASTNQTSMYLCASRGDRYIQPQHFGDGTRLSIL.

The chain joins TRBV10-2 to TRBJ1-5; 11 bases align to TRBD1. Germline trimming cut 5 bases from V and 7 bases from J; bases unmatched to any gene: 10. The CDR3 runs to 16 residues. The germline V gene encodes CDR1 WSHSY and CDR2 SAAADI. CDR3 nucleotides: TGCGCCAGCAGTCCCGATGAAGGGGACAGGGGGCAGCCCCAGCATTTT. Translated, it gives CASSPDEGDRGQPQHF.

The chain links TRBV2 to TRBJ2-3; 11 positions match TRBD2. The CDR3 sequence is 20 residues long. The ends lost 6 bases at V and 2 bases at J; junction bases unmatched: 19. Germline-derived CDR1 and CDR2 are SNHLY and FYNNEI. The chain's CDR3 is CASSRALAGGALRPTDTQYF. For the CDR3, the DNA is TGTGCCAGCAGCCGAGCCCTAGCGGGGGGAGCACTGAGGCCCACAGATACGCAGTATTTT.

The chain combines TRBV18 with TRBJ2-7, with a tentative D call TRBD1 (6 bases). V dropped 4 bases and J dropped 3 bases, with 16 bases sitting between them. The germline gives CDR1 KGHSH, CDR2 LQKENI. This CDR3 region has 15 residues. As DNA, the CDR3 is TGTGCCAGCTCACGCCAGGGGTCGTTCGGCTACGAGCAGTACTTC. It specifies CASSRQGSFGYEQYF. Full variable domain (outside the CDR3, taken from reference TRBV18 and TRBJ2-7): NAGVMQNPRHLVRRRGQEARLRCSPMKGHSHVYWYRQLPEEGLKFMVYLQKENIIDESGMPKERFSAEFPKEGPSILRIQQVVRGDSAAYFCASSRQGSFGYEQYFGPGTRLTVT.

The rearrangement uses TRBV6-2 or TRBV6-3 and TRBJ1-4; 9 positions match TRBD1. The CDR3 has 16 residues. The germline gives CDR1 MNHEY, CDR2 SVGEGT. V dropped 3 bases and J dropped 8; count of bases not matched to a gene: 10. CDR3 loop: CASSYSTGGPKEKLFF. CDR3 in DNA: TGTGCCAGCAGTTATTCGACAGGGGGACCGAAGGAAAAACTGTTTTTT.

The chain links TRBV19 to TRBJ2-7; 7 nucleotides align to TRBD1. J lost 6 bases, V lost 6 bases, and 8 bases had no gene match. Germline V gene sequence: CDR1 LNHDA, CDR2 SQIVND (reference sequence). CDR3 size: 13 residues. The CDR3 here is CASSKTGFGEQYF. The DNA of the CDR3 is TGTGCCAGTAGCAAGACAGGGTTCGGCGAGCAGTACTTC.

The gene calls are TRBV3-1 (or the pseudogene TRBV3-2) and TRBJ2-7, with 10 bases lining up with TRBD1. From germline, CDR1 is LGHDT and CDR2 YNNKEL (reference sequence). Trimming removed 0 bases from V and 5 bases from J; junction bases left unmatched: 4. This CDR3 has 15 residues. The CDR3 bases are TGTGCCAGCAGCCAAGACGGGACAGGGGCAAACGAGCAGTACTTC. Translating it yields CASSQDGTGANEQYF.